These 5 T cell receptor beta chains share one sample of origin, sequenced in a study of T cell responses to AZD1222 COVID-19 vaccine. Repertoires were generated with immunoSEQ multiplex PCR, while TCRdb's copy carries only in-frame clones and drops some. Among 110,000 or so clones listed, 75% to 90% were seen once. The sequences come from peripheral blood, collected 28 days after the second AZD1222 dose. The receptors derive from an adult who received the AZD1222 COVID-19 vaccine.

This chain connects TRBV5-5 to TRBJ1-5; D is uncertain. The CDR3 extends over 15 amino acids. V was cut by 0 bases and J by 3 bases, with 10 bases left in between. The germline gives CDR1 SGHKS, CDR2 YYEKEE (reference sequence). As DNA, the CDR3 is TGTGCCAGCAGCTTGGATCCGACTAACAATCAGCCCCAGCATTTT. This translates into CASSLDPTNNQPQHF.

The V call is TRBV6-5, the J call TRBJ1-1; D is perhaps TRBD1 (5 bases). Germline CDR1 reads MNHEY; CDR2 reads SVGAGI. The germline V and J ends were trimmed by 6 bases and 1 base, with 9 bases remaining between them. There are 13 residues in the CDR3. CDR3 in amino acids: CASSARENTEAFF. The CDR3 region has the DNA TGTGCCAGCAGCGCCAGGGAGAACACTGAAGCTTTCTTT.

The chain has TRBV6-5 and TRBJ1-6; D might be TRBD1 (5 bases). The V and J ends lost 0 bases and 7 bases respectively, with 13 bases between them. The CDR3 spans 16 residues. The germline V gene encodes CDR1 MNHEY and CDR2 SVGAGI. CDR3 sequence (DNA): TGTGCCAGCAGTTACTCGGGGGGACGGGACAATTCACCCCTCCACTTT. Translating gives CASSYSGGRDNSPLHF.

J is TRBJ2-2 and V is TRBV6-2 or TRBV6-3, with 7 bases aligning to TRBD2. V lost 5 bases, J lost 1 base, and 4 bases stayed unmatched. This CDR3 has 15 amino acids. Germline loops: CDR1 MNHEY, CDR2 SVGEGT. CDR3 residues: CASSAGDLNTGELFF. The CDR3 bases are TGTGCCAGCAGTGCGGGGGACTTGAACACCGGGGAGCTGTTTTTT.

This clone was found once. At one end the junction does not follow the germline gene, possibly because of a read error. The V call is TRBV28, the J call TRBJ2-1, with 7 bases fitting TRBD1. The CDR3 contains 12 residues. CDR1 is MDHEN, CDR2 SYDVKM, per germline. CDR3 sequence: CASSLRGGWCIF. Written as DNA, the CDR3 is TGTGCCAGCAGTTTGCGAGGGGGCTGGTGTATCTTC.